This T cell receptor beta chain was sequenced during a study of blood T cells in healthy people across ages. Whole-study findings and limits: It was held that diversity estimates obtained from one million T cells represented underestimates. Versus aged donors, long-lived donors had higher diversity and more naive CD4+ cells.

This CDR3 is 17 amino acids long. With V trimmed by 0 bases and J by 2 bases, 5 bases remained unmatched. Germline lookup yields CDR1 LGHNA and CDR2 YNFKEQ. This clonotype was seen ten or more times. Its target is unknown. The people who gave samples were healthy Caucasians from Russia, aged roughly 6 to 100. Using a J-beta primer mix together with a sample-barcoded 5' primer, a second PCR was run for roughly 7 to 11 cycles. TCRdb recomputed calls from the 5' RACE reads with MiXCR, one row per CDR3 protein. Among about 800,000 distinct CDR3 sequences listed, roughly 64% were seen once. The source material was blood. This TCR was sampled from a man under 40 in good health. The chain recombines TRBV4-2 with TRBJ2-5; 11 bases line up with TRBD2. The CDR3 sequence: CASSQEAIAGGQETQYF. The CDR3, as DNA: TGTGCCAGCAGCCAAGAGGCAATAGCGGGGGGGCAAGAGACCCAGTACTTC.